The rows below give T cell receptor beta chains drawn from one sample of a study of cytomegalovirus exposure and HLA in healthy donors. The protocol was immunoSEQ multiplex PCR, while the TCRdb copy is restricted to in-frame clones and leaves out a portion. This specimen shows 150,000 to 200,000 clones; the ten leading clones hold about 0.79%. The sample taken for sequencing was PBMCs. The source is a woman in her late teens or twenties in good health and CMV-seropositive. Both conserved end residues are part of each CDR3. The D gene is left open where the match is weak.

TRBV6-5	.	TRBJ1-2	TGTGCCAGCAGCCTCCTAAACAACTATGGCTACACCTTC	CASSLLNNYGYTF
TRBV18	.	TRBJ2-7	TGTGCCAGCTCACCATCAACCTACGAGCAGTACTTC	CASSPSTYEQYF
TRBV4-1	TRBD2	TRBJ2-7	TGCGCCAGCAGCCAAATCGAGGGACTAGCGCGCCTCTACGAGCAGTACTTC	CASSQIEGLARLYEQYF
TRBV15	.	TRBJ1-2	TGTGCCACCAGCAGAGTAGGCAGGGTTTCTAACTATGGCTACACCTTC	CATSRVGRVSNYGYTF
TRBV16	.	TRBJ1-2	TGTGCCAGCAGCCGGGTCCCCGGCGGGAACTATGGCTACACCTTC	CASSRVPGGNYGYTF
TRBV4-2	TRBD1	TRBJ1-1	TGTGCCAGCAGCCAGACAGGGGCGGTCACTGAAGCTTTCTTT	CASSQTGAVTEAFF
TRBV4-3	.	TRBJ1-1	TGCGCCAGCAGCCACTCTGGCCTCGAGGCCGAAGAAGCTTTCTTT	CASSHSGLEAEEAFF
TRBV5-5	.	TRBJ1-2	TGTGCCAGCAGCTTGGGTTTAGGGGCTAACTATGGCTACACCTTC	CASSLGLGANYGYTF
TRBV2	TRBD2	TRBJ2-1	TGTGCCAGCAGGATGGGCGGGAGGAATGAGCAGTTCTTC	CASRMGGRNEQFF
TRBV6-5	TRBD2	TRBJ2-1	TGTGCCAGCAGCCCGGGACTAGCGGGAAGGTATGAGCAGTTCTTC	CASSPGLAGRYEQFF
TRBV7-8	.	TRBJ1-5	TGTGCCAGCAGCTTAGACAGGAATCAGCCCCAGCATTTT	CASSLDRNQPQHF
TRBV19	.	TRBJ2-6	TGTGCCAGTAGTATACGCCCGGCCACCAGGGGCACTGGGGCCAACGTCCTGACTTTC	CASSIRPATRGTGANVLTF
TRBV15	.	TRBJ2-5	TGTGCCACCAGCAGAGATGACGGTCGGGGGTACCAAGAGACCCAGTACTTC	CATSRDDGRGYQETQYF
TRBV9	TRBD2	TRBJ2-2	TGTGCCAGCAGCGTAGGGGCTAGCGGGGGGCTTTACACCGGGGAGCTGTTTTTT	CASSVGASGGLYTGELFF
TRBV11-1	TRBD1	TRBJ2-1	TGTGCCAGCGGAAAAACAGGGGGGTCCTACAATGAGCAGTTCTTC	CASGKTGGSYNEQFF
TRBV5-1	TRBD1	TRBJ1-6	TGCGCCAGCAGCCAAGGGACAGGGGATCCACCCCTCCACTTT	CASSQGTGDPPLHF
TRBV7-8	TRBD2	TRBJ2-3	TGTGCCAGCAGCTTAGTGGCTAGCGGGGGTTTCAGCACAGATACGCAGTATTTT	CASSLVASGGFSTDTQYF
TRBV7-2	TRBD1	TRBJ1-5	TGTGCCAGCAGCTTGACAGGGAGCAATCAGCCCCAGCATTTT	CASSLTGSNQPQHF
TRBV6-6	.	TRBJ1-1	TGTGCCAGCAGTTATGGGGTTGACGGGGAGAAAGCTTTCTTT	CASSYGVDGEKAFF
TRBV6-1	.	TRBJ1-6	TGTGCCAGCAGAACAGGGAATTCACCCCTCCACTTT	CASRTGNSPLHF
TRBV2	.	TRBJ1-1	TGTGCCAGCCTCCAGGGTATCACTGAAGCTTTCTTT	CASLQGITEAFF
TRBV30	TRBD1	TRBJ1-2	TGTGCCTGGAGCGGGACAGGGGTTGACTACACCTTC	CAWSGTGVDYTF
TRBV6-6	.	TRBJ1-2	TGTGCCAGCAGCCTAAGCTCACACCAGGAATATGGCTACACCTTC	CASSLSSHQEYGYTF
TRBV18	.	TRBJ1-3	TGTGCCAGCTCACCTCAGGGACACTCTGGAAACACCATATATTTT	CASSPQGHSGNTIYF
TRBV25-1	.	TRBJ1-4	TGTGCCAGCAGTAGCGGGCAGGGTGATGAAAAACTGTTTTTT	CASSSGQGDEKLFF
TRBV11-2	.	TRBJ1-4	TGTGCCAGCAGCCCCCAGGGTGTTGCTAATGAAAAACTGTTTTTT	CASSPQGVANEKLFF
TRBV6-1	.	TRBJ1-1	TGTGCCAGCAGTGTTCGTGAACCGAGTACTGAAGCTTTCTTT	CASSVREPSTEAFF
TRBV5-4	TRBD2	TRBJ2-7	TGTGCCAGCAGCTTGTCCCTAGCTAGCGGGAGATACGAGCAGTACTTC	CASSLSLASGRYEQYF
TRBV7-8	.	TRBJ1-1	TGTGCCAGCAGCCTCAGGGTTTCGCCGGCTTTCTTT	CASSLRVSPAFF
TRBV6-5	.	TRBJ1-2	TGTGCCAGCAGTTACTCCCGGGGGGGGGCGGATGGCTACACCTTC	CASSYSRGGADGYTF
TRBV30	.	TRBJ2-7	TGTGCCTACTCTTCCTACGAGCAGTACTTC	CAYSSYEQYF
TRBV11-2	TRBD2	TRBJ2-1	TGTGCCAGCAGCTTAGGGCTAGCGGCTAATGAGCAGTTCTTC	CASSLGLAANEQFF
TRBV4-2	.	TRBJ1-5	TGTGCCAGCAGCCAAGATAGTACCACTGAATTGCCCCAGCATTTT	CASSQDSTTELPQHF
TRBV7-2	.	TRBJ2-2	TGTGCCAGCAGCTCAGAGGCGGGACTTAACACCGGGGAGCTGTTTTTT	CASSSEAGLNTGELFF
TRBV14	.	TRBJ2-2	TGTGCCAGCAGCCAAGACGTCGGACTATATTACACCGGGGAGCTGTTTTTT	CASSQDVGLYYTGELFF
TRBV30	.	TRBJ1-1	TGTGCCTGGGTCACATTGAACACTGAAGCTTTCTTT	CAWVTLNTEAFF
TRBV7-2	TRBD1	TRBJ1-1	TGTGCCAGCAGCTACCACAGGGGCCGGTCGAACTTT	CASSYHRGRSNF
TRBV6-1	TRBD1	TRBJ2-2	TGTGCCGCAAGGACAGGGGGCGGAAACACCGGGGAGCTGTTTTTT	CAARTGGGNTGELFF
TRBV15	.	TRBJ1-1	TGTGCCACCAGCAGCCCCCATTACACGCGAGGGATTATTGAAGCTTTCTTT	CATSSPHYTRGIIEAFF
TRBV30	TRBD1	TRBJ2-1	TGTGCCTGGAAGCGACAGGGACGATACAATGAGCAGTTCTTC	CAWKRQGRYNEQFF
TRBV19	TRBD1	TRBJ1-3	TGTGCCAGTAGTCCCCGGACAGGGAACTCTGGAAACACCATATATTTT	CASSPRTGNSGNTIYF
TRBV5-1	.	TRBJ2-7	TGCGCCAGCAGCGCGGCACACGGAAACGAGCAGTACTTC	CASSAAHGNEQYF
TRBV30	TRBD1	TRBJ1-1	TGTGCCTGGAGCCGAGGACAGGCGAACACTGAAGCTTTCTTT	CAWSRGQANTEAFF
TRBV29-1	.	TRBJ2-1	TGCAGCGTTGACCTGGGCAAAAGGAATGAGCAGTTCTTC	CSVDLGKRNEQFF
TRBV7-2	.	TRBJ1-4	TGTGCCAGCAGCTTACAGGGAACAACTAATGAAAAACTGTTTTTT	CASSLQGTTNEKLFF